One and the same sample provided the 9 T cell receptor beta chains below, sequenced in a study of T cells in Graves' hyperthyroidism and ophthalmopathy. TCR beta CDR3 sequences were amplified from RNA transcripts. The TCR CDR3 first-round RT-PCR relied on the HTBI primer set. TCRdb reanalysed the multiplex PCR reads using MiXCR and keeps one entry per CDR3 protein. The table has 800,000 or so distinct CDR3 sequences, over 35% seen once. Sequences were obtained from blood. The receptors originated from a man aged 18 to 30 with Graves' hyperthyroidism.

The rearrangement joins TRBV15 to TRBJ1-2; TRBD1 might be the D (5 bases). This CDR3 spans 12 amino acids. Between the trimmed V and J ends, which lost 3 bases and 8 bases, there was a span of 10 bases. Germline CDR1 is LNHNV and CDR2 is YYDKDF (reference sequence). CDR3 sequence: CATSSSDIGYTF. The CDR3 DNA reads TGTGCCACCAGCAGTTCGGACATAGGCTACACCTTC.

This clonotype was observed a handful of times. The gene calls are TRBV9 and TRBJ1-4, with D perhaps TRBD1 (5 bases). CDR1 is SGDLS, CDR2 YYNGEE, per germline. V was shortened by 5 bases and J by 4 bases, with 15 bases between the two germline ends. CDR3 size: 15 residues. CDR3 sequence reads: CASSYTGGSNEKLFF. The CDR3 coding sequence is TGTGCCAGCAGTTACACCGGGGGAAGTAATGAAAAACTGTTTTTT.

This clonotype was observed a few times. The chain carries TRBV12-3 or TRBV12-4 and TRBJ1-1; 7 bases fit TRBD1. The CDR3 is 16 residues long. Trimming took 6 bases from V and 1 from J; bases not matched to a gene: 11. The CDR3 region is CASRLGTEEWNTEAFF. The CDR3 DNA reads as TGTGCCAGCAGGCTCGGGACAGAAGAGTGGAACACTGAAGCTTTCTTT.

This clonotype was observed a handful of times. This chain connects TRBV12-3 or TRBV12-4 to TRBJ1-5, with D perhaps TRBD1 (5 bases). This CDR3 has 14 residues. The V end was cut by 4 bases, the J end by 5 bases, with 12 bases between. The CDR3 region is CASSSAGYDQPQHF. CDR3 DNA sequence: TGTGCCAGCAGTTCCGCAGGGTATGATCAGCCCCAGCATTTT.

The V gene is TRBV6-5, the J gene TRBJ1-5, with 8 bases matching TRBD1. The CDR3 runs 18 residues. V shed 2 bases, J shed 7 bases, and the junction held 16 bases outside the gene matches. Per germline, CDR1 MNHEY and CDR2 SVGAGI. CDR3 nucleotides: TGTGCCAGCAGTTACCTGCAGGGGGCATTCCCTACGGGGCAGCCCCAGCATTTT. Its translation is CASSYLQGAFPTGQPQHF.

The chain combines TRBV4-1 with TRBJ2-7; 7 nucleotides line up with TRBD1. Germline V gene data show CDR1 as MGHRA and CDR2 as YSYEKL. The CDR3 runs 15 residues. The V and J ends lost 4 bases and 3 bases, in that order; junction bases with no gene match: 9. CDR3 residues: CASSLQQRQGYEQYF. CDR3 coding DNA: TGCGCCAGCAGCCTTCAACAGAGACAGGGCTACGAGCAGTACTTC.

The V and J genes are TRBV12-3 or TRBV12-4 and TRBJ2-6; D uncertain. The CDR3 has 17 amino acids. V gave up 4 bases and J gave up 0 bases, with 13 bases separating them. CDR3 DNA sequence: TGTGCCAGCAGTTACTCCTTCATCGCCTCTGGGGCCAACGTCCTGACTTTC. It is translated as CASSYSFIASGANVLTF.

V usage is TRBV2 and J usage is TRBJ2-7, with D possibly being TRBD1 (5 bases). Germline assignment: CDR1 SNHLY and CDR2 FYNNEI. This CDR3 region has 12 residues. CDR3 DNA: TGTGCTCCCCTCTACAGGTCCTACGAGCAGTACTTC. Translation: CAPLYRSYEQYF.

V gene TRBV12-3 or TRBV12-4 combines with J gene TRBJ2-1; 11 nucleotides match TRBD2. The trim removed 3 bases at V and 6 bases at J, leaving 1 base unmatched. The CDR3 runs 14 residues. CDR3 sequence reads: CASSLGTSGNEQFF. The CDR3 DNA reads as TGTGCCAGCAGTTTGGGGACTAGCGGCAATGAGCAGTTCTTC.